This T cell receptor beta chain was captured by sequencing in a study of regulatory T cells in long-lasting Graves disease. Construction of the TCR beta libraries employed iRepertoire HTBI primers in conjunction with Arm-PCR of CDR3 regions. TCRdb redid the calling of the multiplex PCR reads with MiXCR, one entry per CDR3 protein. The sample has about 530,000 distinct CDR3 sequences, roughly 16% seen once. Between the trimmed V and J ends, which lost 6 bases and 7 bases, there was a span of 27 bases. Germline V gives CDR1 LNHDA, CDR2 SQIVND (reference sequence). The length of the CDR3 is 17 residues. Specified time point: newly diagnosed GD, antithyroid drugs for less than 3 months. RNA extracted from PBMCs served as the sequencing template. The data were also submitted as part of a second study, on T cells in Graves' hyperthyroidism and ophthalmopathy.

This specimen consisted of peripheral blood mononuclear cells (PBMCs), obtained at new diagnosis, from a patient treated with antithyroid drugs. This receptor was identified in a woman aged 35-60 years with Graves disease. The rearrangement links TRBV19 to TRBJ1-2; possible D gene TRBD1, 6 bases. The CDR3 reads CASRIEPRGLPFGGYTF. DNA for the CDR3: TGTGCCAGTAGGATCGAGCCCAGGGGCCTCCCCTTTGGTGGCTACACCTTC. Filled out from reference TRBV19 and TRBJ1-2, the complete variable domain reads DGGITQSPKYLFRKEGQNVTLSCEQNLNHDAMYWYRQDPGQGLRLIYYSQIVNDFQKGDIAEGYSVSREKKESFPLTVTSAQKNPTAFYLCASRIEPRGLPFGGYTFGSGTRLTVV.